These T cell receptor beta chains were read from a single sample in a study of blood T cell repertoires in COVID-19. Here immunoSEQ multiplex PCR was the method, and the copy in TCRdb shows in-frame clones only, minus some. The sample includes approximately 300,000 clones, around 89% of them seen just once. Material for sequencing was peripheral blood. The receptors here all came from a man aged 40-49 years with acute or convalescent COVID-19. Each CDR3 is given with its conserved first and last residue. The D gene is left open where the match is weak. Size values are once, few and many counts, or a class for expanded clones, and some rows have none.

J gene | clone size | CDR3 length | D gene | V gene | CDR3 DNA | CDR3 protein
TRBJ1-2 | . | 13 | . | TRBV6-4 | TGTGCCAGCAGTGCAGGGTTTAACTATGGCTACACCTTC | CASSAGFNYGYTF
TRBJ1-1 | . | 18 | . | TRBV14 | TGTGCCAGCAGCCAATTCCGCAGGGCGACGCATTCGAACACTGAAGCTTTCTTT | CASSQFRRATHSNTEAFF
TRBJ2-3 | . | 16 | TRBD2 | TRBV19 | TGTGCCAGTAGTCCCCTGACTAGCGGGGGGCCAGATACGCAGTATTTT | CASSPLTSGGPDTQYF
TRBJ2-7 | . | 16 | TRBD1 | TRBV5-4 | TGTGCCAGCAGCCTATCGACGGGACAGGCCGCGGGGGAGCAGTACTTC | CASSLSTGQAAGEQYF
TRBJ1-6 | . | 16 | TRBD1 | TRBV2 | TGTGCCAGCAGTGAACTAGGGACAGGGGGAAATTCACCCCTCCACTTT | CASSELGTGGNSPLHF
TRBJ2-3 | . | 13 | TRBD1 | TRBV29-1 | TGCAGCGTTGTGACAGGGTTCAGAGATACGCAGTATTTT | CSVVTGFRDTQYF
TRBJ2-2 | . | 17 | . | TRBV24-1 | TGTGCCACCAGTGATAGGGGAGGCAGCGGGAACACCGGGGAGCTGTTTTTT | CATSDRGGSGNTGELFF
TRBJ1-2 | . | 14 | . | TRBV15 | TGTGCCACCATGATCCCGGGTTCCACCTATGGCTACACCTTC | CATMIPGSTYGYTF
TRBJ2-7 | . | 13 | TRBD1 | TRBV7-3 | TGTGCCAGCAGCTCATACGACAGGGCCGAGCAGTACTTC | CASSSYDRAEQYF
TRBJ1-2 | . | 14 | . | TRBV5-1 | TGCGCCAGCAGCTTGGTGGAGGGGACGTATGGCTACACCTTC | CASSLVEGTYGYTF
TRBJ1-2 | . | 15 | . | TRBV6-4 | TGTGCCAGCAGCCCTATGGGGGGAGCGGGCTATGGCTACACCTTC | CASSPMGGAGYGYTF
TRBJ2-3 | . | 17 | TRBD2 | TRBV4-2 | TGTGCCAGCAGCCCTTCGCAAAAGGGAGCGGGGGTAGATACGCAGTATTTT | CASSPSQKGAGVDTQYF
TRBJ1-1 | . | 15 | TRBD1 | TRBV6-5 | TGTGCCAGCAGTTTTTCGACAGGGATGAACACTGAAGCTTTCTTT | CASSFSTGMNTEAFF
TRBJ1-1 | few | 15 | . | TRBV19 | TGTGCCAGTAGTATCCTACAGGGCCTGGGGAGTGAAGCTTTCTTT | CASSILQGLGSEAFF
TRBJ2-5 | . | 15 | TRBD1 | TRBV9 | TGTGCCAGCAGCGCGGGACAGCCCTTCCAAGAGACCCAGTACTTC | CASSAGQPFQETQYF
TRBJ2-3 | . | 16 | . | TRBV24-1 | TGTGCCACCAGCACACCGACAGGCCCTAGCACAGATACGCAGTATTTT | CATSTPTGPSTDTQYF